This TCR beta chain was recovered during a study of blood T cell repertoires in COVID-19 (dated by TCRdb to 2020 to 2021). For the study in its entirety: Samples covering the acute and convalescent phases of COVID-19 were provided by collaborators in the United States, Italy and Spain. Where available, HLA class I and class II types were obtained from metadata supplied by the sample provider rather than from assay-based typing. Samples came from the ongoing ImmuneRACE study (first 160 participants) plus 1,254 subjects from 6 global collaborators. The material from the prospective study consisted of cDNA or gDNA derived from T cells, B-cell-depleted T cells, or PBMCs. The dataset comprised deeply sampled blood TCRbeta repertoires from subjects exposed to, actively infected with, or recovered from COVID-19. The repertoires were released in a freely available public database meant as a resource for research on the immune response to SARS-CoV-2. Nearly every sample came with metadata listing a de-identified subject ID, COVID-19 status, age in years and sex.

Clipping removes 4 bases from V and 6 bases from J, with 7 as the unmatched junction base count. The CDR3 numbers 15 residues from cysteine through phenylalanine. Solely the CDR3 DNA is kept, with 45 bases framed from the first base. CDR1 and CDR2 were assigned from the germline V gene as SGDLS and YYNGEE. One collaborating source in Seattle enrolled patients during active infection and followed them longitudinally through the course of disease. Collaborating institutions collected whole blood in K2EDTA tubes following their own protocols. For TCRbeta analysis, collaborators shipped samples as frozen whole blood, isolated PBMCs, or DNA extracted from either of those sample types. General study outcomes and caveats: The quantity of clinical and demographic metadata differed by source and by participant and was supplied without curation.

For this clone: Its specific antigen is unknown. No much larger clonotype is one base removed from it; base qualities were not supplied.

The immunoSEQ Assay, a bias-controlled multiplex PCR, was used to amplify TCRbeta CDR3 regions from genomic DNA. As for how the authors treated the data: The number of nucleated cells in each sample was estimated from the amplification of reference gene primers within the assay. To quantify the absolute abundance of each unique TCRbeta CDR3 rearrangement, sequence reads were collapsed and filtered. For each sample, productive Simpson clonality was calculated as the square root of Simpson's diversity index across productive rearrangements. This immuneACCESS table, as held by TCRdb, lists in-frame sequences with V and J called but not all clones. Of the missing ones, under half trace to an unresolved V gene in checked studies; the others have no known cause. V, J and clone size are those of that table, while D and trimming were read from the DNA. The sample table records some 300,000 clones; around 87% of these occur just once. The biggest ten clones account for 1% of the sample.

The rearrangement joined TRBV9 to TRBJ1-4; TRBD1 fits 9 bases in the junction. The source material was peripheral blood. The origin of this receptor is a woman in her thirties or forties with COVID-19, enrolled during active disease. The CDR3 corresponds to CASSLSTGGDEKLFF. The nucleotide sequence is TGTGCCAGCAGCTTATCCACAGGGGGCGATGAAAAACTGTTTTTT.